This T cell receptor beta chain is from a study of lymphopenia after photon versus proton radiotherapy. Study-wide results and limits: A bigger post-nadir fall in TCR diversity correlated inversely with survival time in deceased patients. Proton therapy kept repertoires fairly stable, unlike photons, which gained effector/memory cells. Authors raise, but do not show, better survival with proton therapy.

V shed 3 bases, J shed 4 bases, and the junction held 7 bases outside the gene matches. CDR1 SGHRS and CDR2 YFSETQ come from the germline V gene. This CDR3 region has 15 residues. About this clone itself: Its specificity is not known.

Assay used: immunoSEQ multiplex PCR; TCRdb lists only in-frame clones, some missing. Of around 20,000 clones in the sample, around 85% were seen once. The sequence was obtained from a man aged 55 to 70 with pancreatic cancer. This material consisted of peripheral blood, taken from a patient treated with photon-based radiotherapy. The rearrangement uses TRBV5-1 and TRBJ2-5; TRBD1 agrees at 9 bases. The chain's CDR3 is CASSSITGGGETQYF. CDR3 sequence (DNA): TGCGCCAGCAGCTCGATTACAGGGGGCGGAGAGACCCAGTACTTC. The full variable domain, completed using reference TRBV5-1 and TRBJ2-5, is KAGVTQTPRYLIKTRGQQVTLSCSPISGHRSVSWYQQTPGQGLQFLFEYFSETQRNKGNFPGRFSGRQFSNSRSEMNVSTLELGDSALYLCASSSITGGGETQYFGPGTRLLVL.